This T cell receptor (beta chain) was sequenced during a study of cytomegalovirus exposure and HLA in healthy donors. On the study more broadly: Samples from HLA-typed donors yielded 65 million to 90 million unique TCRs in an early data release. The study's findings and limits: Testing in vitro showed a few CMV-associated chains specific for CMV antigens.

The PCR had 60 Vbeta and 13 Jbeta primers. Repertoires were generated with immunoSEQ multiplex PCR, while TCRdb's copy carries only in-frame clones and drops some. The repertoire holds about 130,000 clones, with approximately 80% as singletons. The CDR3 extends over 17 amino acids. V was clipped by 6 bases and J by 7 bases; unmatched bases: 16. The germline gives CDR1 MNHEY, CDR2 SMNVEV (reference sequence). This clone was counted only a few times. Its antigen is unknown. The specimen sequenced was PBMCs. The rearrangement uses TRBV27 and TRBJ2-1; TRBD2 matches 9 bases. This TCR came from a woman between 40 and 55 years old in good health and CMV-seronegative. The CDR3 is CASSGRGGRGGVNEQFF. DNA of the CDR3: TGTGCCAGCAGCGGGAGGGGGGGGCGGGGGGGCGTAAATGAGCAGTTCTTC.